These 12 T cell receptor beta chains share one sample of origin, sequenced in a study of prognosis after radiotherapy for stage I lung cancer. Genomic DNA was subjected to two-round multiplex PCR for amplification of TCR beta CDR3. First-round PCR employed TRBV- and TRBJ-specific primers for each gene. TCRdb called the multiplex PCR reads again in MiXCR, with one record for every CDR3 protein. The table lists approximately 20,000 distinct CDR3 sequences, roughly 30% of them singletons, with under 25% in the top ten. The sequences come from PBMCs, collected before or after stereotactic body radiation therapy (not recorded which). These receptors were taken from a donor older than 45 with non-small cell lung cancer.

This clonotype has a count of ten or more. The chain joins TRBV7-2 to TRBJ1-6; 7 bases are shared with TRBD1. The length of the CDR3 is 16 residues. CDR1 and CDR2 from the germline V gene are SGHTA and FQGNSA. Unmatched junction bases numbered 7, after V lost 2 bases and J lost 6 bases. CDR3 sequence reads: CASSLITGQSNSPLHF. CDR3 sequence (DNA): TGTGCCAGCAGCTTAATAACGGGACAGAGTAATTCACCCCTCCACTTT.

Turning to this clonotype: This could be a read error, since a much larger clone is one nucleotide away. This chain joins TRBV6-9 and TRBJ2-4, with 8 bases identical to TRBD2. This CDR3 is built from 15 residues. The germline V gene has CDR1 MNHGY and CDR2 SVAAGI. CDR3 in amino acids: CAISYSGTSINIQYF. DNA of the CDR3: TGTGCCATCAGTTACTCTGGGACTAGTATAAACATTCAGTACTTC.

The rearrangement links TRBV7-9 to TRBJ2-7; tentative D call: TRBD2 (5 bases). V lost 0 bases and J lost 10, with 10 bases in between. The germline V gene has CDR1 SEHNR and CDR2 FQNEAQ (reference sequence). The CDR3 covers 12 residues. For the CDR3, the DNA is TGTGCCAGCAGCTTAGCCCGGGGAGATCAGTACTTC. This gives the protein CASSLARGDQYF.

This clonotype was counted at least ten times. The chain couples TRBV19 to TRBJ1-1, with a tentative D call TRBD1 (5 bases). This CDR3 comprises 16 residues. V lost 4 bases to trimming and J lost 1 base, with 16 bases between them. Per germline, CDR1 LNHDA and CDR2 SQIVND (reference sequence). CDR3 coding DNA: TGTGCCAGTAGTAGCCCCGAAAGGGGAAGGAACACTGAAGCTTTCTTT. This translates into CASSSPERGRNTEAFF.

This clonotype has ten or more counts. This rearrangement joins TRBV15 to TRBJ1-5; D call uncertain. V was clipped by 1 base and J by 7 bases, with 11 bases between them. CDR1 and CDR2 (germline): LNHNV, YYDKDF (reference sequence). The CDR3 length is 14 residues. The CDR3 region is CATSRVSVLQPQHF. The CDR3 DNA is TGTGCCACCAGCAGAGTTTCGGTCTTACAGCCCCAGCATTTT.

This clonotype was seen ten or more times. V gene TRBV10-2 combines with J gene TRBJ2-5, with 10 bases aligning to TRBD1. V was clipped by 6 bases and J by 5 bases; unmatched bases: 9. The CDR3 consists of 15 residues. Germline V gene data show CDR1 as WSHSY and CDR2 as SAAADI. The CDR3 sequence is CASSRTGQGLETQYF. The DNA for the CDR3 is TGCGCCAGCAGCCGGACGGGACAGGGGTTGGAGACCCAGTACTTC.

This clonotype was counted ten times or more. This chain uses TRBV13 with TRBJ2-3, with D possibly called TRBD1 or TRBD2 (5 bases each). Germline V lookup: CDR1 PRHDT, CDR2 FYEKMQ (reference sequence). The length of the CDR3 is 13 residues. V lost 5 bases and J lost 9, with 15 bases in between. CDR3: CASSPPERDTQYF. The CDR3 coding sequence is TGTGCCAGCAGCCCACCCGAAAGGGACACGCAGTATTTT.

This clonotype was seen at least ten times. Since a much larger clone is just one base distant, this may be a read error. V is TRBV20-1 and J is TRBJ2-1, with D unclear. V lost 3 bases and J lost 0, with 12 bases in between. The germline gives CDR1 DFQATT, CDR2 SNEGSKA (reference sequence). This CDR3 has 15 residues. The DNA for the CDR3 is TGCAGTGCTAGTCCGGTGCCTAGCTCCTACAATGAGCAGTTCTTC. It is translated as CSASPVPSSYNEQFF.

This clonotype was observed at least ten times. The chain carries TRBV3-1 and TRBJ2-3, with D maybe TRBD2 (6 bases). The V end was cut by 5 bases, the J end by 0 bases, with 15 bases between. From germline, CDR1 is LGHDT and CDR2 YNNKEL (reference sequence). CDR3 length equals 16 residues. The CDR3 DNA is TGTGCCAGCAGCTCCCACGGGAGCAGTAGCACAGATACGCAGTATTTT. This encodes CASSSHGSSSTDTQYF.

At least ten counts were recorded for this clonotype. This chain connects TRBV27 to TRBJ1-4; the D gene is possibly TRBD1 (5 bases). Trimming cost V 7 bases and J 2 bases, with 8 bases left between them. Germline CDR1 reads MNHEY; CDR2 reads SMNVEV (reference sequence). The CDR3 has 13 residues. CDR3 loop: CASMGGTNEKLFF. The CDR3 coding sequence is TGTGCCAGCATGGGGGGTACTAATGAAAAACTGTTTTTT.

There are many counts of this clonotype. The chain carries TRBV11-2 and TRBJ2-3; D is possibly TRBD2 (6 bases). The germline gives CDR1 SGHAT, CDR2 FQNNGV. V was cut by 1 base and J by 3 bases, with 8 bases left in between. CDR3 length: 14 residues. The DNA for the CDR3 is TGTGCCAGCAGCTTAGCGGGAGCTACAGATACGCAGTATTTT. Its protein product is CASSLAGATDTQYF.

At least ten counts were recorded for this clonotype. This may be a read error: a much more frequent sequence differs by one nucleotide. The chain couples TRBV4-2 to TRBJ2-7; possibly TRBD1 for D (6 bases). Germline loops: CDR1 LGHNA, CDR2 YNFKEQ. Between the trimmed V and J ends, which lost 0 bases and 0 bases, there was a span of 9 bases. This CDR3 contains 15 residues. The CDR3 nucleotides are TGTGCCAGCAGCCAAGAAGGGGACAACTCCTACGAGCAGTACTTC. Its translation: CASSQEGDNSYEQYF.